The source of this T cell receptor (beta chain) is a study of T cells in Graves' hyperthyroidism and ophthalmopathy. Authors of the study amplified TCR beta CDR3 regions from RNA transcripts. An initial round of RT-PCR targeting the TCR CDR3 relied on the HTBI primer set. TCRdb re-called the multiplex PCR reads through MiXCR, storing one row per CDR3 protein. The sample lists approximately 530,000 distinct CDR3 sequences, around 20% occurring once. Trimming took 3 bases from V and 7 from J, leaving 15 bases between them. The CDR3 has 15 amino acids. Looked up from germline, CDR1 is KGHSH and CDR2 is LQKENI. Any patient presenting with uncontrolled infection, other autoimmune disease, pregnancy or lactation was left out. Fresh peripheral blood, roughly 9.8 ml of it, supplied the PBMCs.

Material: blood. The chain employs TRBV18 and TRBJ2-2; D possibly corresponds to TRBD1 (6 bases). The source is a middle-aged man with Graves' ophthalmopathy. DNA for the CDR3: TGTGCCAGCTCACCGGGGACAAGGAAGGTCGGGGAGCTGTTTTTT. Protein product: CASSPGTRKVGELFF. Full variable domain (outside the CDR3, taken from reference TRBV18 and TRBJ2-2): NAGVMQNPRHLVRRRGQEARLRCSPMKGHSHVYWYRQLPEEGLKFMVYLQKENIIDESGMPKERFSAEFPKEGPSILRIQQVVRGDSAAYFCASSPGTRKVGELFFGEGSRLTVL.